This T cell receptor beta chain was retrieved from a study of shared clonotypes between healthy human individuals. An assay was performed, and its level was deep. In the original processing: Without quality scores, immunoSEQ junctional reads could not be filtered like full-length reads. The repertoire was sequenced with immunoSEQ multiplex PCR; TCRdb's copy has only in-frame clones and lacks some. V, J and clone size are taken as reported in that table, and D and trimming were inferred from the DNA itself. The sample shows approximately 1,000,000 clones, 60% to 85% of them seen only once. CDR1 and CDR2 (germline): SQVTM, ANQGSEA. The V end was cut by 4 bases, the J end by 0 bases, with 12 bases between. CDR3 length: 15 amino acids. Within Nashville, Tennessee resided all donors, each a Caucasian adult. CD45RA-negative memory and CD45RA+ naive subsets were split from the CD4+ cells.

Material for sequencing was memory CD4+ T cells from PBMCs. Subset: CD45RA-negative fraction. This chain links TRBV29-1 with TRBJ1-4; D remains unclear. This TCR was sampled from a man aged 18 to 29 in good health. Some clones in this sample may be carry-over from other donors' samples. As DNA, the CDR3 is TGCAGCGTTGTAAGCCCGGTTGCAACTAATGAAAAACTGTTTTTT. This codes for CSVVSPVATNEKLFF. Full variable domain (remainder filled in from reference TRBV29-1 and TRBJ1-4): SAVISQKPSRDICQRGTSLTIQCQVDSQVTMMFWYRQQPGQSLTLIATANQGSEATYESGFVIDKFPISRPNLTFSTLTVSNMSPEDSSIYLCSVVSPVATNEKLFFGSGTQLSVL.